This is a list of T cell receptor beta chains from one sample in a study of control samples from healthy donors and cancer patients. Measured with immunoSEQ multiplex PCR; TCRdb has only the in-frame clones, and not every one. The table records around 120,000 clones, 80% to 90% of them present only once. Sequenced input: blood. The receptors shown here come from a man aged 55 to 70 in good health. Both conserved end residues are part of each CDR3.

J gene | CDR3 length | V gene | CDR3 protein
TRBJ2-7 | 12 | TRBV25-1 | CASSEFPGGVYF
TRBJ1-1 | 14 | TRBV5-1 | CASSLVPGVTEAFF
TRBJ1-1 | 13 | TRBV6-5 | CASSFETGSEAFF
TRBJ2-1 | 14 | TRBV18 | CASSPQQGDNEQFF
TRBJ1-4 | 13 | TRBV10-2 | CASKDDPNEKLFF
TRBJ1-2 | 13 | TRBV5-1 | CASSLAPDYGYTF
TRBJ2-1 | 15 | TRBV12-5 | CASGFDSGGWNEQFF
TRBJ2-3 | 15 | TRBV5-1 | CASSRPGQGRDTQYF
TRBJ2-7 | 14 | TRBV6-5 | CASRDGTGWSEQYF
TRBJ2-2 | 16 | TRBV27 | CASSFTLGVHTGELFF
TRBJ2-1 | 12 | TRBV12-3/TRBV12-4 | CASSLAGGGQFF